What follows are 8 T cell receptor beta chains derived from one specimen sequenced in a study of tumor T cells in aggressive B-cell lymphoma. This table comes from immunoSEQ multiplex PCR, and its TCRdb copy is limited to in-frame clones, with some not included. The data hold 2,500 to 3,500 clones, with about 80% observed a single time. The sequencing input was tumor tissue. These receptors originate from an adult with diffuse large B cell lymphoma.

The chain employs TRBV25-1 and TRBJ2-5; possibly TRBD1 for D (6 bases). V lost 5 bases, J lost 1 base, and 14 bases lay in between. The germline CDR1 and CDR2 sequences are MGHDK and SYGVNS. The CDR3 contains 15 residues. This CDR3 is CASSHPRDIQETQYF. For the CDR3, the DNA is TGTGCCAGCAGTCACCCCCGGGACATCCAAGAGACCCAGTACTTC.

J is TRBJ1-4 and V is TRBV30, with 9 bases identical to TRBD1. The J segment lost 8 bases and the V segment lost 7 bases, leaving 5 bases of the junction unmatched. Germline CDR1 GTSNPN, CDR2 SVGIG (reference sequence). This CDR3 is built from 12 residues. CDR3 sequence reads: CAFSGQGEKLFF. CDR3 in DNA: TGTGCCTTTTCCGGACAGGGGGAAAAACTGTTTTTT.

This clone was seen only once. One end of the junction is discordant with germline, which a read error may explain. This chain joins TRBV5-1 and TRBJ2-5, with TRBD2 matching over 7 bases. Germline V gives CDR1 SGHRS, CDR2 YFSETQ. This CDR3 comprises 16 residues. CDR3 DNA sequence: TGCGCCAACAGCACCGGACTAGTGGGGATGGTTGAGACCCAGTACTTC. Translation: CANSTGLVGMVETQYF. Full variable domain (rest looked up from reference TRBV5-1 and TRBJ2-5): KAGVTQTPRYLIKTRGQQVTLSCSPISGHRSVSWYQQTPGQGLQFLFEYFSETQRNKGNFPGRFSGRQFSNSRSEMNVSTLELGDSALYLCANSTGLVGMVETQYFGPGTRLLVL.

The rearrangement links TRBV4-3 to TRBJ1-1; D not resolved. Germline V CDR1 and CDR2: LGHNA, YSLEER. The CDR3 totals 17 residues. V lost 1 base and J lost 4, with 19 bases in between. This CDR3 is CASSQVVSGWEPTEAFF. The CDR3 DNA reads TGCGCCAGCAGCCAAGTAGTGTCGGGGTGGGAACCCACTGAAGCTTTCTTT.

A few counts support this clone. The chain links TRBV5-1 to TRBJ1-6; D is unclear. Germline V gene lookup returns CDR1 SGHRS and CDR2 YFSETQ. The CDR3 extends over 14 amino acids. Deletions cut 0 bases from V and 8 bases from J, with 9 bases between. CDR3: CASSLENPDSPLHF. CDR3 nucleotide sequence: TGCGCCAGCAGCTTGGAGAATCCGGATTCACCCCTCCACTTT.

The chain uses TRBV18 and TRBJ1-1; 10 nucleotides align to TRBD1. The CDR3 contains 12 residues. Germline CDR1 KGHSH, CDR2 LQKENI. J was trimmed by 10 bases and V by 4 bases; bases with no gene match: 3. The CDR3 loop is CASSHRTGGAFF. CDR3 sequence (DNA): TGTGCCAGCTCACATAGGACAGGGGGAGCTTTCTTT.

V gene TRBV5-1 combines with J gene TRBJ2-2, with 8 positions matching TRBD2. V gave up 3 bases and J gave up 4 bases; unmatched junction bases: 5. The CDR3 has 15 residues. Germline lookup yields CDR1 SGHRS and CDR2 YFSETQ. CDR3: CASSSGGRGTGELFF. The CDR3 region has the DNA TGCGCCAGCAGCTCGGGGGGGCGTGGCACCGGGGAGCTGTTTTTT.

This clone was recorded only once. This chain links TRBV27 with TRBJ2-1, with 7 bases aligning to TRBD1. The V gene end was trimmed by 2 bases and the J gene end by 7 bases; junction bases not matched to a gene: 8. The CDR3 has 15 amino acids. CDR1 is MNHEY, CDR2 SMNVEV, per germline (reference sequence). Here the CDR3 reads CASSLERGRGNEQFF. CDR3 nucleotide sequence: TGTGCCAGCAGTTTAGAGAGGGGGCGAGGTAATGAGCAGTTCTTC.